The sequence of this T cell receptor beta chain was determined in a study of T cells in Graves' hyperthyroidism and ophthalmopathy (dated by TCRdb to the late 2010s). Broadly, across the study: Peripheral blood samples were taken at the time of initial diagnosis, prior to any treatment. TCR V-J signatures able to tell the groups apart were searched for in a discovery cohort of 100 patients, of whom more than 40 had Graves' ophthalmopathy and roughly 57 had stable Graves' hyperthyroidism. Prospective prediction of ophthalmopathy was tested in an independent validation cohort consisting of some 19 hyperthyroidism patients and some 15 patients who later progressed to ophthalmopathy. The 100 discovery patients were randomly split 7:3 into training and test sets. The study also compared thyroid tissue and blood T-cell repertoires from about 6 Graves' hyperthyroidism patients. Once sampling was done, hyperthyroidism patients were given methimazole at a starting dose of 30 mg daily, whereas ophthalmopathy patients were given high-dose intravenous methylprednisolone. The paper reports TCR Vbeta CDR3 sequencing of over 130 peripheral blood samples: under 45 ophthalmopathy, roughly 74 hyperthyroidism and around 17 progressor patients.

Results and caveats for the whole study, not just this receptor: Ophthalmopathy was separated from stable hyperthyroidism by a 13 V-J signature model, with about 86% sensitivity and approximately 84% specificity obtained in cross-validation and 80%/75% obtained in testing. Sample size was not statistically predetermined, and investigators were not blinded to group allocation. Most expanded thyroid clonotypes (frequency above 0.001) were also detected in blood, a finding suggesting that blood repertoires may reflect thyroid immune responses. In validation, progression to ophthalmopathy was predicted by the model with around 71% sensitivity and 72.22% specificity, a median of roughly six months before onset.

The CDR3 measures 15 amino acids from cysteine to phenylalanine. The CDR3 DNA has 45 bases and is translated from base 1. Relative to germline, V is 1 base shorter and J is 2 bases shorter, with 9 bases between their ends. According to the germline V gene, CDR1 reads SGHRS and CDR2 reads YFSETQ. Stable Graves' hyperthyroidism was defined as no progression to ophthalmopathy during 18 months of follow-up. Hyperthyroidism patients were newly diagnosed, with disease duration under 2 months, and aged 18 to 65 years. Any patient with an uncontrolled infection, another autoimmune disease, pregnancy or lactation was excluded. Clinical symptoms, serum thyroxine and TRAb, thyroid ultrasound, and orbital computed tomography formed the basis for the diagnoses. Ficoll-Paque density gradient centrifugation was used to isolate PBMCs from around 10 ml of fresh peripheral blood. Total RNA was extracted using Trizol reagent, and RNA quality was assessed on an Agilent 2100 Bioanalyzer.

Concerning this clonotype itself: Which antigen it targets is not known. The sample holds no much larger clone one base away, and base qualities are not on file.

TCR beta CDR3 regions were amplified from RNA transcripts. For the first round of RT-PCR on the TCR CDR3, the HTBI primer set was used together with the Qiagen OneStep RT-PCR kit. Libraries were constructed in a second round of multiplex PCR, after which size selection and purification were carried out. The libraries were sequenced on an Illumina HiSeq2000 using paired-end 100 bp reads. The study's processing was this. SOAPnuke was used to process the raw data, throwing out any read that contained adapters or uncalled bases, had a mean Phred below 15, or lacked an exact constant-primer or identifier match. COPE v1.2.5 was used to merge the high-quality paired reads, and each unique nucleotide sequence was defined as a clonotype. MiTCR v1.1 was used to align clonotypes to the IMGT TRBV, TRBD and TRBJ reference segments. The analysis was restricted to V-J combinations with a frequency above 0.0001, which together covered around 99% of the repertoires. The TCS score was defined as F50 (clonal expansion) divided by E x V (chaos), with BLOSUM62-based TCRdist calculated between CDR3 peptides within each V-J. Welch's t-statistics and random forest reduced roughly 540 V-J features to about 13, which were used in a naive Bayes classifier (R e1071). TCRdb reran the public reads through fastp at Q25 and MiXCR, keeping productive beta chains. Entries that share a CDR3 protein sequence are merged under the most common genes and DNA. The V and J calls were not made by the authors but by TCRdb's processing. Here the sample has around 480,000 distinct CDR3 sequences; roughly 14% occur a single time. Clones ranked in the top ten supply less than 20% of the sample.

The sequence derives from a young woman with Graves' hyperthyroidism. The chain couples TRBV5-1 to TRBJ2-2, with TRBD1 tentatively as D gene (6 bases match). The sample was blood. The nucleotide sequence reads TGCGCCAGCAGCTTGCAGGGGATAAACACCGGGGAGCTGTTTTTT. Its translation is CASSLQGINTGELFF.